This TCR beta chain was captured in a study of spatial heterogeneity in lung cancer. V shed 4 bases and J 2 bases; nucleotides not matched to a gene: 8. Per the germline V gene, CDR1 is SGDLS and CDR2 is YYNGEE. This CDR3 comprises 16 residues. TCRdb recomputed calls from the 5' RACE reads with MiXCR, one row per CDR3 protein. The sample carries 110,000 or so distinct CDR3 sequences, about a tenth recorded once. This clonotype came up a few times. The time point was: blood at routine non-recurrence follow-up after resection. The rearrangement uses TRBV9 and TRBJ2-1; 8 positions agree with TRBD2. The source is a female donor with early-stage non-small cell lung cancer. The sample here was PBMCs, taken at follow-up. CDR3 sequence: CASSPGSGNAYNEQFF. In DNA, the CDR3 is TGTGCCAGCAGCCCGGGTAGCGGGAATGCCTACAATGAGCAGTTCTTC. Using reference TRBV9 and TRBJ2-1 for the parts outside the CDR3, the full variable domain is DSGVTQTPKHLITATGQRVTLRCSPRSGDLSVYWYQQSLDQGLQFLIQYYNGEERAKGNILERFSAQQFPDLHSELNLSSLELGDSALYFCASSPGSGNAYNEQFFGPGTRLTVL.